This T cell receptor (beta chain) was recorded in a study of CD8 T cells in Susac syndrome. About 0.45 to 1 ug RNA was reverse transcribed with random hexamers. TCRdb redid the calling of the immunoSEQ multiplex PCR reads with MiXCR, one entry per CDR3 protein. The table lists approximately 180,000 distinct CDR3 sequences, under 95% of them singletons. The V gene end was trimmed by 4 bases and the J gene end by 5 bases; junction bases not matched to a gene: 9. The CDR3 contains 16 residues. Germline CDR1 ENHRY, CDR2 SYGVKD. The specimen sequenced was CD4+ T cells from PBMCs. The receptor comes from a human donor with multiple sclerosis. V gene TRBV10-3 combines with J gene TRBJ2-5, with 11 bases that match TRBD2. CDR3 sequence reads: CAISGGLAEGRETQYF. The CDR3 coding sequence is TGTGCCATCAGTGGGGGACTAGCGGAGGGGAGGGAGACCCAGTACTTC.